The source of this TCR beta chain is a study of blood T cell repertoires in COVID-19. V shed 3 bases and J 1 base; nucleotides not matched to a gene: 4. CDR3 length equals 17 residues. From germline, CDR1 is SGHRS and CDR2 YFSETQ. Patients in Seattle were enrolled during active infection, then followed longitudinally. Profiled with immunoSEQ multiplex PCR; TCRdb holds only in-frame clones, not every one. The sample has about 170,000 clones; roughly nine tenths are singletons. V usage is TRBV5-1 and J usage is TRBJ2-2; TRBD2 aligns across 12 bases. This TCR was sampled from a woman between 55 and 75 years old with COVID-19, enrolled during active disease. Sequenced: peripheral blood. This CDR3 is CASSSGLAGLNTGELFF. The CDR3 bases are TGCGCCAGCAGCTCAGGACTAGCGGGGTTGAACACCGGGGAGCTGTTTTTT.